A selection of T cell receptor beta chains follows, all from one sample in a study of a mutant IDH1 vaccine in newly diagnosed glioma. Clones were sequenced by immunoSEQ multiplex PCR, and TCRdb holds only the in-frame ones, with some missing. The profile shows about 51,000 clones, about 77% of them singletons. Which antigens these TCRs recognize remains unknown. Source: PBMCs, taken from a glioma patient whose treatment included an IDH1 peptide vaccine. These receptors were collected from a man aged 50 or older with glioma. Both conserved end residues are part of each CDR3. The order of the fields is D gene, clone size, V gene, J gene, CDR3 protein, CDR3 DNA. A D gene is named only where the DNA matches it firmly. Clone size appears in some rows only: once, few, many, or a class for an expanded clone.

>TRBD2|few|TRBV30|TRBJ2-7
CASSSWTRMDEQYF
TGTGCCTCCTCGAGCTGGACTAGGATGGACGAGCAGTACTTC
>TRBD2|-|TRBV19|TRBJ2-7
CASSPPLGRGDYEQYF
TGTGCCAGTAGCCCACCTCTCGGGAGGGGGGACTACGAGCAGTACTTC
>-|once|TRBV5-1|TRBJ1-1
CASSQNREEDTEAFF
TGCGCCAGCAGCCAGAACAGGGAAGAGGACACTGAAGCTTTCTTT
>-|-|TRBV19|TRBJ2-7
CASSAGHYYEQYF
TGTGCCAGTAGTGCGGGACATTACTACGAGCAGTACTTC
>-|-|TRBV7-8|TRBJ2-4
CASSFENIQYF
TGTGCCAGCAGCTTCGAAAACATTCAGTACTTC
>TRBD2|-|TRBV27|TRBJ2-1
CASSPMTSGGFGNEQFF
TGTGCCAGCAGTCCCATGACTAGCGGGGGCTTTGGGAATGAGCAGTTCTTC
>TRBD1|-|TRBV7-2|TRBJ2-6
CASSPRTGTSGANVLTF
TGTGCCAGCAGCCCACGGACAGGCACCTCTGGGGCCAACGTCCTGACTTTC
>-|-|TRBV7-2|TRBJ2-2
CASSFRGGNTGELFF
TGTGCCAGCAGCTTCCGGGGTGGGAACACCGGGGAGCTGTTTTTT
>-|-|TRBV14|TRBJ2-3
CASSQVVGDTQYF
TGTGCCAGCAGCCAAGTAGTCGGGGATACGCAGTATTTT
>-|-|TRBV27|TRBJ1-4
CASSRTGNEKLFF
TGTGCCAGCAGTAGGACGGGGAATGAAAAACTGTTTTTT
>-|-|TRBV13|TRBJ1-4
CASSSPESANEKLFF
TGTGCCAGCAGCTCGCCTGAGTCAGCTAATGAAAAACTGTTTTTT
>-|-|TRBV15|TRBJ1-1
CATSRDGTTNEAFF
TGTGCCACCAGCAGAGATGGGACAACTAATGAAGCTTTCTTT
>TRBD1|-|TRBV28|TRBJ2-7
CASKEPTGGDYEQYF
TGTGCCAGCAAAGAACCAACAGGGGGCGATTACGAGCAGTACTTC
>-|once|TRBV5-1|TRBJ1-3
CASSLRGGDSGNTIYF
TGCGCCAGCAGCCTTCGGGGAGGGGACTCTGGAAACACCATATATTTT
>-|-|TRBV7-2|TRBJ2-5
CASSLAWGGTQYF
TGTGCCAGCAGCTTAGCTTGGGGAGGGACCCAGTACTTC
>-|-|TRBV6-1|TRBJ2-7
CASSEGGTLTYEQYF
TGTGCCAGCAGTGAAGGGGGGACCCTTACCTACGAGCAGTACTTC
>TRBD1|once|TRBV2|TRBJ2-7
CASTLRGQFYEQYF
TGTGCCAGCACCCTAAGGGGACAGTTCTACGAGCAGTACTTC
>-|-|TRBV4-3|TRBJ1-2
CASSPGVGARSGYTF
TGCGCCAGCAGCCCAGGGGTGGGGGCCCGGTCAGGCTACACCTTC
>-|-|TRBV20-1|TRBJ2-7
CSAKTGLEQYF
TGCAGTGCTAAAACTGGGCTCGAGCAGTACTTC
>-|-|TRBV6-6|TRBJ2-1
CASRGQGTYNEQFF
TGTGCCAGCCGGGGGCAGGGGACCTACAATGAGCAGTTCTTC
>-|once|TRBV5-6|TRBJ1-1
CASSQAGATEAFF
TGTGCCAGCAGTCAGGCAGGGGCCACTGAAGCTTTCTTT
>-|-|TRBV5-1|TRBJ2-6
CASSFTGTGANVLTF
TGCGCCAGCAGCTTTACAGGGACAGGGGCCAACGTCCTGACTTTC
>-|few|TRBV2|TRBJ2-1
CASSQDIGNEQFF
TGTGCCAGCAGTCAGGATATAGGTAATGAGCAGTTCTTC
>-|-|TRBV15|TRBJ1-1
CATSRARGRETEAFF
TGTGCCACCAGCAGAGCCAGGGGCCGAGAGACTGAAGCTTTCTTT
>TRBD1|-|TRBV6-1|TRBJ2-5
CASSEFGQGERETQYF
TGTGCCAGCAGTGAATTTGGACAGGGGGAAAGAGAGACCCAGTACTTC
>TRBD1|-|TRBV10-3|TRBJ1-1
CAISAWDRGNSAEAFF
TGTGCCATCAGTGCCTGGGACAGGGGGAATTCCGCTGAAGCTTTCTTT
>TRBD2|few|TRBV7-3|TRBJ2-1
CASSYTSGVDEQFF
TGTGCCAGCAGTTACACTAGCGGGGTCGATGAGCAGTTCTTC
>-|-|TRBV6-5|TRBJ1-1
CASSRRDEAFF
TGTGCCAGCAGTCGTAGGGATGAAGCTTTCTTT
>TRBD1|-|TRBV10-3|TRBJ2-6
CAISEPGTGDDLTF
TGTGCCATCAGTGAGCCCGGGACAGGGGATGACCTGACTTTC
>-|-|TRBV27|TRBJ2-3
CASSLGGDTQYF
TGTGCCAGCAGTTTAGGGGGGGATACGCAGTATTTT
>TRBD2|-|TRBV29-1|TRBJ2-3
CSVGGGGLGRGTDTQYF
TGCAGCGTGGGCGGCGGGGGGCTTGGGCGGGGGACAGATACGCAGTATTTT
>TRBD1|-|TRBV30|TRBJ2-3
CASSGTADTQYF
TGTGCCTCCTCCGGGACAGCAGATACGCAGTATTTT
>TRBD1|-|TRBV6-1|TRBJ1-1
CASSGTGGGKSTEAFF
TGTGCCAGCAGTGGGACAGGGGGCGGAAAGAGCACTGAAGCTTTCTTT
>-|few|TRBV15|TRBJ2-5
CATSRRGKQETQYF
TGTGCCACCAGCAGAAGGGGGAAGCAAGAGACCCAGTACTTC
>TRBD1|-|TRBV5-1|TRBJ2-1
CATRDSNDEQFF
TGCGCCACCCGGGACAGTAATGATGAGCAGTTCTTC
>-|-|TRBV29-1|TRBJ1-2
CSVRRDEDYGYTF
TGCAGCGTACGCAGGGACGAGGACTATGGCTACACCTTC
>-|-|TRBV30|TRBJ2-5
CAWQSKANQETQYF
TGTGCCTGGCAATCAAAAGCCAATCAAGAGACCCAGTACTTC
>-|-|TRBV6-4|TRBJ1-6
CASSPSWDSPLHF
TGTGCCAGCAGTCCCTCCTGGGATTCACCCCTCCACTTT
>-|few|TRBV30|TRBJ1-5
CAWSWGTSNQPQHF
TGTGCCTGGAGTTGGGGGACGAGCAATCAGCCCCAGCATTTT
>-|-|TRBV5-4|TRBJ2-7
CASSNTGDPRSEYF
TGTGCCAGCAGCAACACGGGCGATCCCCGAAGCGAGTACTTC
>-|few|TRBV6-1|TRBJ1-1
CASRDGQSGAFF
TGTGCCAGCAGGGACGGACAATCCGGGGCTTTCTTT
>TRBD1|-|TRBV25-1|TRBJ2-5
CASSDPGQGETQYF
TGTGCCAGCAGTGACCCGGGACAGGGGGAGACCCAGTACTTC
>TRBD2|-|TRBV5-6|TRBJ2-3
CASRYGGGSTDTQYF
TGTGCCAGCAGGTACGGCGGGGGAAGCACAGATACGCAGTATTTT